Each of the 20 T cell receptor beta chains below was sequenced from the same sample in a study of OX40 agonist ivuxolimab in advanced cancers. The protocol used for the library was the immunoSEQ multiplex PCR assay. This immuneACCESS table, as held by TCRdb, lists in-frame sequences with V and J called but not all clones. Of the missing ones, under half trace to an unresolved V gene in checked studies; the others have no known cause. In all, the sample holds around 20,000 clones, and about two thirds of those were seen once. The top ten clonotypes cover around 15% of the sample. Specimen: CD4+ or CD8+ T cells sorted from blood, collected in a trial of the OX40 agonist ivuxolimab. These receptors were taken from an adult with an advanced solid tumor such as melanoma, head and neck, liver or kidney cancer.

The J gene is TRBJ2-2, the V gene TRBV30; no firm D call. V lost 3 bases and J lost 3, with 11 bases in between. Germline V gene lookup returns CDR1 GTSNPN and CDR2 SVGIG (reference sequence). The CDR3 sequence is 14 residues long. CDR3 region: CAWSPQPDTGELFF. CDR3 coding DNA: TGTGCCTGGAGCCCCCAGCCGGACACCGGGGAGCTGTTTTTT. Full variable domain (rest looked up from reference TRBV30 and TRBJ2-2): SQTIHQWPATLVQPVGSPLSLECTVEGTSNPNLYWYRQAAGRGLQLLFYSVGIGQISSEVPQNLSASRPQDRQFILSSKKLLLSDSGFYLCAWSPQPDTGELFFGEGSRLTVL.

This clone was detected only once. The chain couples TRBV25-1 to TRBJ1-3; TRBD1 might be the D (5 bases). The CDR3 consists of 16 residues. Germline V gene data show CDR1 as MGHDK and CDR2 as SYGVNS. Trimming stripped 3 bases from V and 0 bases from J, with 12 bases between. In DNA, the CDR3 is TGTGCCAGCAGTGACCAAGGGGATAACTCTGGAAACACCATATATTTT. It encodes CASSDQGDNSGNTIYF.

The rearrangement uses TRBV9 and TRBJ1-3; 9 nucleotides agree with TRBD1. The CDR3 is made up of 14 amino acids. Germline lookup yields CDR1 SGDLS and CDR2 YYNGEE. Germline trimming cut 4 bases from V and 2 bases from J; bases unmatched to any gene: 1. The CDR3 sequence is CASSWTGAGNTIYF. Here the CDR3 DNA reads TGTGCCAGCAGCTGGACAGGGGCTGGAAACACCATATATTTT.

The CDR3 protein is CASSYGGDYEQYF. CDR3 DNA sequence: TGTGCCAGCAGCTATGGGGGAGACTACGAGCAGTACTTC. This chain links TRBV5-4 with TRBJ2-7; D assignment may be TRBD1 or TRBD2 (5 bases each). Germline V lookup: CDR1 SGHNT, CDR2 YYREEE (reference sequence). The CDR3 loop spans 13 amino acids. V was cut by 3 bases and J by 3 bases, with 10 bases left in between.

The CDR3 bases are TGTGCCAGCAGTTTAGTGCGGGATGAAAAACTGTTTTTT. It specifies CASSLVRDEKLFF. The rearrangement uses TRBV27 and TRBJ1-4; D not certain. From germline, CDR1 is MNHEY and CDR2 SMNVEV (reference sequence). This CDR3 contains 13 residues. The V and J ends lost 2 bases and 6 bases respectively, with 7 bases between them. Filled out from reference TRBV27 and TRBJ1-4, the complete variable domain reads EAQVTQNPRYLITVTGKKLTVTCSQNMNHEYMSWYRQDPGLGLRQIYYSMNVEVTDKGDVPEGYKVSRKEKRNFPLILESPSPNQTSLYFCASSLVRDEKLFFGSGTQLSVL.

This clone was observed a single time. The chain joins TRBV9 to TRBJ2-1; 8 bases agree with TRBD2. Trimming removed 4 bases from V and 0 bases from J; junction bases left unmatched: 9. The germline CDR1 and CDR2 sequences are SGDLS and YYNGEE. CDR3 size: 17 residues. CDR3 region: CASSPGGGSSSYNEQFF. CDR3 sequence (DNA): TGTGCCAGCAGCCCGGGAGGGGGGAGTAGCTCCTACAATGAGCAGTTCTTC.

This chain uses TRBV29-1 with TRBJ1-2; D unresolved. The CDR3 spans 12 residues. Trimming stripped 2 bases from V and 5 bases from J, with 9 bases between. Germline CDR1 SQVTM, CDR2 ANQGSEA. CDR3 in DNA: TGCAGCGTTGAACTGGGGTCGTATGGCTACACCTTC. Its translation is CSVELGSYGYTF.

J is TRBJ2-1 and V is TRBV28; 7 bases are a match to TRBD2. V was clipped by 2 bases and J by 2 bases; unmatched bases: 0. The length of the CDR3 is 14 residues. The germline V gene encodes CDR1 MDHEN and CDR2 SYDVKM. For the CDR3, the DNA is TGTGCCAGCAGTTTAGCGGGAGCCTACAATGAGCAGTTCTTC. This codes for CASSLAGAYNEQFF.

The rearrangement links TRBV28 to TRBJ2-1; the D is unclear. Germline assignment: CDR1 MDHEN and CDR2 SYDVKM. The CDR3 has 13 amino acids. The V end lost 6 bases, the J end lost 7 bases, and 13 bases lay between the germline ends. The CDR3 DNA is TGTGCCAGCAGCCCTACGGAGAGGAATGAGCAGTTCTTC. This encodes CASSPTERNEQFF.

CDR3 sequence reads: CASSLGGVSYNEQFF. In nucleotides, the CDR3 is TGTGCCAGCAGCTTAGGGGGCGTCTCCTACAATGAGCAGTTCTTC. The rearrangement links TRBV7-8 to TRBJ2-1; a possible D gene is TRBD1 (5 bases). In germline, CDR1 is SGHVS, CDR2 FQNEAQ. Trimming removed 1 base at V and 0 bases at J, with 7 bases between. This CDR3 region has 15 residues.

This clone has just one count. The rearrangement joins TRBV5-1 to TRBJ1-3; D gene uncertain. The germline V and J ends were trimmed by 3 bases and 0 bases, with 10 bases remaining between them. The CDR3 length is 15 residues. Germline V gene lookup returns CDR1 SGHRS and CDR2 YFSETQ. CDR3 sequence reads: CASSYNGYSGNTIYF. CDR3 nucleotides: TGCGCCAGCAGCTATAACGGCTACTCTGGAAACACCATATATTTT.

The rearrangement joins TRBV19 to TRBJ2-3, with 8 bases that match TRBD1. The junction had 10 bases not matched to a gene; V was cut back by 5 bases and J by 0 bases. From germline, CDR1 is LNHDA and CDR2 SQIVND (reference sequence). The CDR3 consists of 17 residues. The CDR3 region has the DNA TGTGCCAGTAGTGAGTGGGGGACAGGACCTAGCACAGATACGCAGTATTTT. This codes for CASSEWGTGPSTDTQYF. The full variable domain, with the rest looked up from reference TRBV19 and TRBJ2-3, is DGGITQSPKYLFRKEGQNVTLSCEQNLNHDAMYWYRQDPGQGLRLIYYSQIVNDFQKGDIAEGYSVSREKKESFPLTVTSAQKNPTAFYLCASSEWGTGPSTDTQYFGPGTRLTVL.

The chain couples TRBV7-9 to TRBJ2-1; maybe TRBD2 (6 bases). Trimming took off 4 bases at V and 7 bases at J, with 20 bases between the two ends. Germline V gives CDR1 SEHNR, CDR2 FQNEAQ (reference sequence). There are 16 residues in the CDR3. In DNA, the CDR3 is TGTGCCAGCAGCTACCGAACCGGGACTGCCGTTAATGAGCAGTTCTTC. Protein sequence: CASSYRTGTAVNEQFF.

The chain is built from TRBV27 and TRBJ1-1, with a weak D call TRBD1 (5 bases). Between the trimmed V and J ends, which lost 8 bases and 1 base, there was a span of 17 bases. Germline CDR1 MNHEY, CDR2 SMNVEV (reference sequence). The CDR3 spans 15 residues. CDR3 in amino acids: CASPEPERGNTEAFF. The CDR3 nucleotides read TGTGCCAGCCCCGAACCAGAGAGGGGGAACACTGAAGCTTTCTTT.

This clone rates as medium-sized. This chain joins TRBV4-1 and TRBJ2-3, with D perhaps matching TRBD1 (6 bases). From germline, CDR1 is MGHRA and CDR2 YSYEKL. The V gene lost 1 base and the J gene lost 0 bases, with 8 bases spanning the gap. This CDR3 is built from 15 residues. CDR3 loop: CASSQAGTSTDTQYF. DNA for the CDR3: TGCGCCAGCAGCCAAGCGGGGACAAGCACAGATACGCAGTATTTT.

By sample share, this clone is medium-sized. The chain carries TRBV13 and TRBJ2-7, with 11 bases aligning to TRBD1. CDR1 PRHDT and CDR2 FYEKMQ come from the germline V gene (reference sequence). The CDR3 length is 14 residues. J lost 4 bases, V lost 4 bases, and 3 bases had no gene match. CDR3 amino acids: CASSSGQGAYEQYF. CDR3 in DNA: TGTGCCAGCAGCTCCGGACAGGGGGCTTACGAGCAGTACTTC.

The chain recombines TRBV6-5 with TRBJ2-7; the D gene is possibly TRBD2 (5 bases). Between the trimmed V and J ends, which lost 5 bases and 7 bases, there was a span of 12 bases. Germline V lookup: CDR1 MNHEY, CDR2 SVGAGI. CDR3 length: 12 residues. CDR3 coding DNA: TGTGCCAGCAGTAGCGGTGCCTTGGAGCAGTACTTC. Translating gives CASSSGALEQYF.

With respect to this clone: The junction shows a germline mismatch at one end, possibly a read error. V usage is TRBV6-6 and J usage is TRBJ1-2, with D possibly matching TRBD1 (5 bases). Germline lookup yields CDR1 MNHNY and CDR2 SVGAGI (reference sequence). The CDR3 runs to 14 residues. The CDR3 DNA is TGTGCCATCAGTGAGTCATTAGGGGAGGATGGCTACACCTTC. Encoded protein: CAISESLGEDGYTF.

This sequence joins TRBV28 and TRBJ1-1; D possibly corresponds to TRBD1 (5 bases). The ends were cut back, 5 bases at V and 6 bases at J, with 13 bases in the middle. This CDR3 has 13 amino acids. Germline V gene data show CDR1 as MDHEN and CDR2 as SYDVKM. The DNA for the CDR3 is TGTGCCAGCAGTAAAACGGGACGGCCTGAAGCTTTCTTT. Its translation: CASSKTGRPEAFF. The variable domain in full, completed from reference TRBV28 and TRBJ1-1, reads DVKVTQSSRYLVKRTGEKVFLECVQDMDHENMFWYRQDPGLGLRLIYFSYDVKMKEKGDIPEGYSVSREKKERFSLILESASTNQTSMYLCASSKTGRPEAFFGQGTRLTVV.

V and J are TRBV21-1 and TRBJ1-5; the tabulated D call, TRBD1, remains unverified against the DNA. TRBV21-1 is a pseudogene locus. The CDR3 extends over 14 amino acids. In nucleotides, the CDR3 is TGTGCCAGCAGCAAACAGGGTAGGAACCAGCCCCAGCATTTT. This encodes CASSKQGRNQPQHF.